These T cell receptor beta chains were read from a single sample in a study of CD8 T cells in Susac syndrome. TCRdb redid the calling of the immunoSEQ multiplex PCR reads with MiXCR, one entry per CDR3 protein. The sample includes around 80,000 distinct CDR3 sequences, approximately 93% of them seen just once. Source material: CD8+ T cells from PBMCs. The source is a human donor with Susac syndrome. The CDR3 runs from the conserved cysteine through the conserved F or W. The D gene is left open where the match is weak. Size is omitted from some rows. Given values are once, few, many or a class for expanded clones.

CDR3nt | CDR3aa | j_gene | v_gene | len | abundance | d_gene
TGCAGTGCTAGAGACCCACTTAAGAATGAGCAGTTCTTC | CSARDPLKNEQFF | TRBJ2-1 | TRBV20-1 | 13 | - | -
TGTGCCAGCAGCTTGTCCCTAGCGTCAGATACGCAGTATTTT | CASSLSLASDTQYF | TRBJ2-3 | TRBV5-6 | 14 | - | -
TGTGCCAGCAGTTTATCGGTAGGGAGCTCCTACAATGAGCAGTTCTTC | CASSLSVGSSYNEQFF | TRBJ2-1 | TRBV27 | 16 | - | -
TGTGCCAGCAGCGACAGTTCCACTGAAGCTTTCTTT | CASSDSSTEAFF | TRBJ1-1 | TRBV9 | 12 | - | -
TGTGCCTGGAGGCCCCTTATGAGACTAGCGGGAGTCGCAGATACGCAGTATTTT | CAWRPLMRLAGVADTQYF | TRBJ2-3 | TRBV30 | 18 | - | TRBD2
TGTGCCAGCAGCCGCCCGGGACTAGCGGGGAACAATGAGCAGTTCTTC | CASSRPGLAGNNEQFF | TRBJ2-1 | TRBV7-9 | 16 | - | TRBD2
TGTGCCAGCGGGGGGACAGGGGGCGAATATGGCTACACCTTC | CASGGTGGEYGYTF | TRBJ1-2 | TRBV2 | 14 | once | TRBD1
TGTGCCTGGAGTGTACGGACAGGGAGAGACACCATATATTTT | CAWSVRTGRDTIYF | TRBJ1-3 | TRBV30 | 14 | - | TRBD1
TGCAGCGCTGAAGGGAGGAGGAATGAGCAGTTCTTC | CSAEGRRNEQFF | TRBJ2-1 | TRBV29-1 | 12 | - | -
TGTGCCAGCAGCCCCCGGGGGGGACTAGCGACTCAAGAGACCCAGTACTTC | CASSPRGGLATQETQYF | TRBJ2-5 | TRBV5-4 | 17 | - | TRBD2
TGTGCCAGCAGTGAGCTCGCGGGGGATCAAGAGACCCAGTACTTC | CASSELAGDQETQYF | TRBJ2-5 | TRBV6-4 | 15 | - | TRBD2